The 7 T cell receptor beta chains below were found in one sample sequenced in a study of CD8+CD57+ T cells in acquired aplastic anemia. For CDR3 and TCR beta VDJ profiling, genomic DNA was the template used. TCRdb fed the reads into MiXCR, producing one record per CDR3 protein. The data hold approximately 190,000 distinct CDR3 sequences, with over 60% observed a single time. The sample comprised sorted CD4+, CD8+, or CD8+CD57+ T cells (not recorded which) from PBMCs. The receptor source for this set is a human donor with severe aplastic anemia or a healthy control (not recorded which).

At least ten counts were recorded for this clonotype. This chain connects TRBV19 to TRBJ2-7; D is tentatively TRBD1 or TRBD2 (6 bases each). CDR1 and CDR2 (germline): LNHDA, SQIVND (reference sequence). The CDR3 loop spans 12 amino acids. Trimming removed 5 bases at V and 4 bases at J, with 9 bases between. CDR3 DNA: TGTGCCAGTAGTCCGGGGGCTTACGAGCAGTACTTC. It encodes CASSPGAYEQYF.

This rearrangement joins TRBV7-2 to TRBJ2-5; 7 nucleotides align to TRBD2. Germline V CDR1 and CDR2: SGHTA, FQGNSA. The CDR3 has 15 amino acids. The V segment lost 3 bases and the J segment 1 base; nucleotides outside the gene matches: 5. Written as DNA, the CDR3 is TGTGCCAGCAGCTTTTTCGCGGGAGCCCAAGAGACCCAGTACTTC. Residues: CASSFFAGAQETQYF.

The rearrangement links TRBV9 to TRBJ2-2; 11 bases agree with TRBD2. Germline V gives CDR1 SGDLS, CDR2 YYNGEE. CDR3 size: 15 residues. Trimming took 5 bases from V and 4 from J; bases not matched to a gene: 4. The CDR3 loop reads CASRGGTSGTGELFF. The CDR3 DNA reads TGTGCCAGCAGGGGAGGGACTAGCGGCACCGGGGAGCTGTTTTTT.

The chain carries TRBV5-6 and TRBJ2-5; D unresolved. V was trimmed by 3 bases and J by 5 bases, leaving 8 bases between them. Germline V CDR1 and CDR2: SGHDT, YYEEEE. This CDR3 comprises 12 residues. CDR3 residues: CASSYRVETQYF. The CDR3 region has the DNA TGTGCCAGCAGCTACCGAGTCGAGACCCAGTACTTC.

This clonotype was observed at least ten times. V is TRBV24-1 and J is TRBJ1-1, with a possible D match to TRBD1 (5 bases). Germline V CDR1 and CDR2: KGHDR, SFDVKD. Between the trimmed V and J ends, which lost 7 bases and 7 bases, there was a span of 15 bases. This CDR3 spans 13 amino acids. CDR3 in DNA: TGTGCCACCAGGGCACCTCTAGGGGATGAAGCTTTCTTT. It is translated as CATRAPLGDEAFF.

This chain links TRBV7-6 with TRBJ2-1; 8 nucleotides agree with TRBD1. The CDR3 is 16 amino acids. Germline trimming cut 4 bases from V and 5 bases from J; bases unmatched to any gene: 10. Germline V gene data show CDR1 as SGHVS and CDR2 as FNYEAQ. The DNA of the CDR3 is TGTGCCAGCAGCTCGGACAGGGCGCGTCGGGACAATGAGCAGTTCTTC. Amino acid sequence: CASSSDRARRDNEQFF.

This clonotype was counted a few times. The CDR3 loop is CASSSQGSYEQYF. DNA for the CDR3: TGTGCCAGCAGCTCACAGGGGTCCTACGAGCAGTACTTC. The V gene is TRBV7-2, the J gene TRBJ2-7; 7 bases match TRBD1. The junction had 1 base not matched to a gene; V was cut back by 4 bases and J by 1 base. CDR1 is SGHTA, CDR2 FQGNSA, per germline. The CDR3 length is 13 residues.